This TCR beta chain is drawn from a study of cytomegalovirus exposure and HLA in healthy donors. The PCR used 60 Vbeta and 13 Jbeta primers. Clones were sequenced by immunoSEQ multiplex PCR, and TCRdb holds only the in-frame ones, with some missing. The profile shows around 150,000 clones, about 75% of them singletons. This clone was seen once. Its antigen is as yet unknown. Overall study findings and caveats: The authors enumerated some 170 TCR beta chains as linked to cytomegalovirus.

The clonotype comes from a woman aged 45-59 years in good health and CMV-seropositive. Sequencing used PBMCs.

The CDR3 nucleotides read TGTGCCAGCAGCGGAGACACCCACTACGAGCAGTACTTC. This codes for CASSGDTHYEQYF. This chain links TRBV9 with TRBJ2-7; the D is unclear. Germline V lookup: CDR1 SGDLS, CDR2 YYNGEE. The CDR3 is made up of 13 amino acids. Trimming cost V 3 bases and J 3 bases, with 10 bases left between them.